The T cell receptor (beta chain) under discussion was sequenced for a study of blood T cell repertoires in COVID-19. Overall study: The origin of the acute and convalescent COVID-19 samples was the United States, Italy and Spain. T cells, B-cell-depleted T cells, or PBMCs provided the cDNA or gDNA that served as material.

The V end lost 5 bases, the J end lost 5 bases, and 15 bases lay between the germline ends. The germline CDR1 and CDR2 sequences are SGHAT and FQNNGV. The CDR3 runs 14 residues. Under the authors' procedure: Nucleated cell number was recorded as an estimate derived from reference gene primer amplification. Produced via immunoSEQ multiplex PCR; TCRdb's table is partial and in-frame only. That table gives V, J and clone size, and the DNA gave D and trimming. The sample holds about 40,000 clones, over 70% seen once. The sequence was collected from a woman aged 65 to 85 with acute or convalescent COVID-19. This chain links TRBV11-2 with TRBJ2-5; D possibly corresponds to TRBD2 (6 bases). Sequencing used peripheral blood. The CDR3 region has the DNA TGTGCCAGCAGCACCTTAGCGGCCCCGGAGACCCAGTACTTC. Its translation is CASSTLAAPETQYF.